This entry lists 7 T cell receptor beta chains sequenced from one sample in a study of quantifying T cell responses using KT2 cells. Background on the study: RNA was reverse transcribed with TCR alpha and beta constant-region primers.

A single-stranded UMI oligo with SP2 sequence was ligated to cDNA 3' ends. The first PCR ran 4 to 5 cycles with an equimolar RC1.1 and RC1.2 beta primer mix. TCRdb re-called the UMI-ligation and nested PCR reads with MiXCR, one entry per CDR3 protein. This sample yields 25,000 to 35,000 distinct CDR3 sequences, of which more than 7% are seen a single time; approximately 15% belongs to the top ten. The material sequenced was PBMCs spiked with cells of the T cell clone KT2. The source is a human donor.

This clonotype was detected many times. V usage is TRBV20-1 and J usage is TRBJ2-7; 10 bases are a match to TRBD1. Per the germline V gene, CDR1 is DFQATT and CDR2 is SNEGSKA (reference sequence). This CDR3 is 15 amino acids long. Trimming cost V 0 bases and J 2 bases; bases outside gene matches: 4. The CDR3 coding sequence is TGCAGTGCTAGAGATCCGACAGGGGGCACCTACGAGCAGTACTTC. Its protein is CSARDPTGGTYEQYF.

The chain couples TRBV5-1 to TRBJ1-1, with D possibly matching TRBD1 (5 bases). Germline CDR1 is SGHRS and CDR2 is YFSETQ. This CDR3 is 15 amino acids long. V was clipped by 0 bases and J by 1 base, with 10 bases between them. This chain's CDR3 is CASSLETQGNTEAFF. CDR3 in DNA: TGCGCCAGCAGCTTGGAAACCCAGGGGAACACTGAAGCTTTCTTT.

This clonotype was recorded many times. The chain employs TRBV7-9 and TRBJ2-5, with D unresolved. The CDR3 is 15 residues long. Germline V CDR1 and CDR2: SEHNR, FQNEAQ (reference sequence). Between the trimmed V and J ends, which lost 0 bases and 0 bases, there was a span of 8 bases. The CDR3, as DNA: TGTGCCAGCAGCTTAGCGTTGGGCCACCAAGAGACCCAGTACTTC. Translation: CASSLALGHQETQYF.

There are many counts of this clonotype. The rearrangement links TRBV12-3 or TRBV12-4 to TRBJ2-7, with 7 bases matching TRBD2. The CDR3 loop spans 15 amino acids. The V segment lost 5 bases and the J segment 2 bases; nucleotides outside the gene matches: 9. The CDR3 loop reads CASSPWEGRAYEQYF. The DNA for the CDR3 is TGTGCCAGCAGTCCCTGGGAGGGGAGGGCCTACGAGCAGTACTTC.

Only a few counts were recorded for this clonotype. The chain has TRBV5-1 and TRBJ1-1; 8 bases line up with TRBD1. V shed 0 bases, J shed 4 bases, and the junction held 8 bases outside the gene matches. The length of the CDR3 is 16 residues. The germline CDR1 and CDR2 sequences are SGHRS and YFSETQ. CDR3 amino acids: CASSLAAGGVGTEAFF. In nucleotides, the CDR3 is TGCGCCAGCAGCTTGGCGGCAGGGGGCGTGGGCACTGAAGCTTTCTTT.

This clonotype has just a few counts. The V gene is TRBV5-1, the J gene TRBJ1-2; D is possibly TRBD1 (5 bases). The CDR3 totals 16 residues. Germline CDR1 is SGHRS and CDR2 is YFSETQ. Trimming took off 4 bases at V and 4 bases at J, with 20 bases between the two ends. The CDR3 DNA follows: TGCGCCAGCAGCCCCTCGGCGGGGACTCTACGCTATGGCTACACCTTC. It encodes CASSPSAGTLRYGYTF.

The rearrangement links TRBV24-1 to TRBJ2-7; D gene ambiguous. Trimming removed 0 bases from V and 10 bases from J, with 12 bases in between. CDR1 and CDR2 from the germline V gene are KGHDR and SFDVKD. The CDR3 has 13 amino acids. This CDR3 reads CATSDLTLTVQYF. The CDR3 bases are TGTGCCACCAGTGATTTGACGCTAACCGTACAGTACTTC.